The subject of this entry is one T cell receptor beta chain. The target of this receptor is not known. Base quality data are lacking; no much larger clone is found one base away. This entry is derived from a study of shared clonotypes between healthy human individuals (dated by TCRdb to the early 2020s). Regarding the research as a whole: A few men and a couple of women, aged 18 to 49 years, made up the cohort. To estimate repertoire size and how much clonotype sharing occurs between individuals, the study deeply sequenced the blood TCR repertoires of five or six healthy adults. To increase sequencing depth and limit assay-specific biases, TCR repertoire library preparation and sequencing were carried out by different laboratories using diverse techniques. Each donor's leukapheresis produced roughly between roughly 0.85 and 9.5 billion PBMCs.

The donors were healthy, HIV-negative adults with no recently reported acute infections or vaccinations. Only Caucasian adults living in Nashville, Tennessee, USA were represented among the donors. For unsorted samples, 90 million to 95 million PBMCs were counted, and genomic DNA was extracted using the QIAamp DNA Blood Mini kit. Blood was obtained by leukapheresis, after which PBMCs were separated by Ficoll-Histopaque density gradient centrifugation and cryopreserved in liquid nitrogen vapor phase. Broad study findings and their caveats: Pairwise subsampling indicated that sequencing depth was expected to affect the degree of clonotype sharing among donors. Only blood was sampled, and tissue TCR repertoires likely differ from those in blood. The small number of donors limited the genetic and exposure-history diversity represented.

Germline trimming amounts to 3 bases on V and 8 bases on J, with 6 as the count of junction bases outside the gene matches. Counted from cysteine to phenylalanine, this CDR3 has 14 amino acids. Only CDR3 DNA remains: 42 bases, in frame from the first base. As encoded in the germline V gene, CDR1 is SGHRS while CDR2 is YFSETQ. TCR CDR3 regions were amplified from genomic DNA by multiplex PCR using the deep immunoSEQ assay. Genomic DNA extracted from each cell subset was distributed evenly over all wells of several immunoSEQ 96-well plates, and each plate served as one replicate. Each replicate PCR for unsorted PBMC received roughly 300 ng genomic DNA, equal to tens of thousands of T cell genomes. Genomic DNA from unsorted PBMC was sequenced over ten immunoSEQ deep assay plates. Purified libraries were quantified with a Qubit 3.0 fluorometer, sized on a Bioanalyzer 2100, and re-quantified with the KAPA Library Quantification kit. Every immunoSEQ 96-well plate was sequenced on a dedicated single-read 150-cycle Illumina NextSeq 550 flow cell. As for how the authors treated the data: Because only junctional sequences without quality scores were contained in the immunoSEQ output, filtering matching that applied to full-length reads could not be performed. To assign V/J genes and CDR3, sequences were annotated using PyIR, a Python wrapper for IgBLAST v1.9, with IMGT germline references. Reads were removed for weak V/J assignments (E-value above 1e-6), missing CDR3, stop codons, out-of-frame junctions, or ambiguous translated residues. V3J clonotypes were defined as sequences sharing the same inferred V gene, J gene, and CDR3 amino acid sequence. To compute the percentage overlap between repertoires, the number of shared unique clonotypes was divided by the size of the smaller repertoire. Three approaches were used to assess repertoire richness: RTK rarefaction, the Chao1 estimator, and Recon v2.1 estimates of unobserved clonotypes. In TCRdb, the immuneACCESS table is reduced to in-frame sequences with V and J assigned. These tables do not hold every clone; where another copy was compared, an unresolved V gene accounts for under half, and the others remain unexplained. That table is the source of V, J and clone size, and D and trimming were worked out from the DNA. This sample comprises 450,000 to 500,000 clones, over 70% of them detected only once. Of the sample, roughly 13% falls within the top ten clones.

Sequencing input: PBMCs. This clonotype was sampled from a woman aged 35 to 49 in good health. Some clones in this sample may be carry-over from other donors' samples. The chain was built from TRBV5-1 and TRBJ1-4, with 8 bases aligning to TRBD1. The DNA sequence is given as TGCGCCAGCAGCTCACAGGGGGTAGGGGAAAAACTGTTTTTT. Translated, it reads CASSSQGVGEKLFF.